This T cell receptor (beta chain) was identified during a study of T cell responses to AZD1222 COVID-19 vaccine. Points from the study as a whole: Seropositive AZD1222 recipients at baseline numbered only five to seven. All repertoire sampling was performed exclusively after the peak T cell response. Most donors were white British and more were female, and clonal diversity was possibly underestimated.

As to this clone: The antigen is not known.

Sequencing used immunoSEQ multiplex PCR; TCRdb keeps in-frame clones, though not all of them. In the table there are about 140,000 clones, more than 90% of which are singletons. V shed 5 bases and J 7 bases; nucleotides not matched to a gene: 5. This CDR3 is built from 14 residues. CDR1 is MDHEN and CDR2 is SYDVKM in the germline V gene. This TCR derives from an adult in good health. Sequencing used peripheral blood, obtained on day 0 of AZD1222 vaccination. The chain is built from TRBV28 and TRBJ1-6, with 7 bases fitting TRBD1. CDR3 coding DNA: TGTGCCAGCAGTCCGGGACAGCACAATTCACCCCTCCACTTT. This sequence encodes CASSPGQHNSPLHF.